This T cell receptor beta chain was sequenced for a study of cytomegalovirus exposure and HLA in healthy donors. Both 60 Vbeta primers and 13 Jbeta primers went into the PCR. TCRdb keeps only in-frame clones here, not all; method: immunoSEQ multiplex PCR. The sample shows 150,000 to 200,000 clones, roughly four fifths of them seen only once. The specimen was PBMCs. This TCR derives from a boy younger than 10 in good health and CMV-seronegative.

CDR3 bases: TGTGCCAGCAGTTACGGCACAGCCCCCCCCACAGATACGCAGTATTTT. Translated, it gives CASSYGTAPPTDTQYF. The rearrangement uses TRBV6-5 and TRBJ2-3; the D is unclear. Germline V gene lookup returns CDR1 MNHEY and CDR2 SVGAGI. The CDR3 consists of 16 residues. Trimming removed 2 bases from V and 2 bases from J, with 14 bases in between.